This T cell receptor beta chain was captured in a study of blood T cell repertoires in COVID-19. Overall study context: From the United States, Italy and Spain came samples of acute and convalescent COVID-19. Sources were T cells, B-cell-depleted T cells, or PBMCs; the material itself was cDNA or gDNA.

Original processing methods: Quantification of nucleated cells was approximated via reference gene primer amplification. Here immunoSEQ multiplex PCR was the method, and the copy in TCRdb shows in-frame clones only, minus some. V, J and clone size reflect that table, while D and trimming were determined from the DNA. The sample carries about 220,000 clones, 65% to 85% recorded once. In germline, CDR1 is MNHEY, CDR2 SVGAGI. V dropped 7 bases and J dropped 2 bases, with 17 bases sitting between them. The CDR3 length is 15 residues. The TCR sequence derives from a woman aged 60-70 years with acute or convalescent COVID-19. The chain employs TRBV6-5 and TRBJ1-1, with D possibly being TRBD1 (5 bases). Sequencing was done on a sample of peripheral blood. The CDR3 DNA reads TGTGCCAGCAAAACCACGTTCACAGGAAACACTGAAGCTTTCTTT. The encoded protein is CASKTTFTGNTEAFF.